This TCR beta chain is from a study of OX40 agonist ivuxolimab in advanced cancers. Sequencing was performed with immunoSEQ multiplex PCR; in TCRdb, only in-frame clones are kept and a portion is missing. The sample lists tens of thousands of clones, roughly 80% occurring once. V lost 3 bases, J lost 0 bases, and 14 bases lay in between. The CDR3 loop spans 15 amino acids. Germline CDR1 GTSNPN, CDR2 SVGIG (reference sequence). With regard to this clone: Its antigen is undetermined.

Study observations and caveats: Among the nonresponders, some also had low normalized T-cell clonal expansion. At 0.1 to 3.0 mg/kg, CD4+ and CD8+ blood T cells expanded clonally by week 6.

The chain has TRBV30 and TRBJ2-5; D possibly uses TRBD1 or TRBD2 (5 bases each). This sequence originates from an adult with an advanced solid tumor such as melanoma, head and neck, liver or kidney cancer. The sample here was CD4+ or CD8+ T cells sorted from blood, taken in a trial of the OX40 agonist ivuxolimab. CDR3 region: CAWSRGTDNQETQYF. The CDR3 DNA reads TGTGCCTGGAGCCGGGGCACGGACAACCAAGAGACCCAGTACTTC.